This TCR beta chain was sequenced for a study of blood T cell repertoires in COVID-19. Across the study: Acute-phase and convalescent COVID-19 samples originated in the United States, Italy and Spain.

Under the authors' procedure: Nucleated cell number was recorded as an estimate derived from reference gene primer amplification. The protocol was immunoSEQ multiplex PCR, while the TCRdb copy is restricted to in-frame clones and leaves out a portion. V, J and clone size are taken as reported in that table, and D and trimming were inferred from the DNA itself. The sample holds about 180,000 clones, around nine tenths seen once. CDR1 is MDHEN and CDR2 is SYDVKM in the germline V gene. This CDR3 is 15 amino acids long. V was cut by 5 bases and J by 4 bases, with 15 bases left in between. This rearrangement joins TRBV28 to TRBJ1-3; D unclear. The sequenced material came from peripheral blood. This receptor was identified in a woman in her 70s with COVID-19, enrolled during active disease. CDR3 amino acids: CASSIPTGAGNTIYF. For the CDR3, the DNA is TGTGCCAGCAGTATTCCGACTGGAGCGGGAAACACCATATATTTT.